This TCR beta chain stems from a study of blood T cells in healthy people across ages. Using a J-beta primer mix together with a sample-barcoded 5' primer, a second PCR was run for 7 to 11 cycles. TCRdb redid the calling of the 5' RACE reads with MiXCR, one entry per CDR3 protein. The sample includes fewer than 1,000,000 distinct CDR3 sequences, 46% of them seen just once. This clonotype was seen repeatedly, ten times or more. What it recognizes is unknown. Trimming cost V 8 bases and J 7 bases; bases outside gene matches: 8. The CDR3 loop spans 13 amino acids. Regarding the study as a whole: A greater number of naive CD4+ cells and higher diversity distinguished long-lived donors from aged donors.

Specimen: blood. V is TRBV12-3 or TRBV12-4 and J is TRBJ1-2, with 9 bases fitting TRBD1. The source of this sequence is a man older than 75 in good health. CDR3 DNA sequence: TGTGCCAGCCTCCGGGACAGGGACAGTGGCTACACCTTC. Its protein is CASLRDRDSGYTF.